Listed here is a single TCR beta chain. The antigen is undetermined. This specimen comes from a study of CD8 T cells in Susac syndrome. Study-wide results and limits: The study identified about sixteen and five Susac-specific public clones in total CD8+ and CD8+ TEMRA repertoires.

When the RNA was reverse transcribed, random hexamers were used with an input of roughly 0.45 to 1 ug. Each CDR3 protein is one row after TCRdb ran MiXCR on the immunoSEQ multiplex PCR reads. The sample includes about 100,000 distinct CDR3 sequences, 95% of them seen just once. Germline V gives CDR1 SQVTM, CDR2 ANQGSEA. With 4 bases clipped from V and 4 bases from J, the junction kept 7 bases outside the gene matches. The CDR3 sequence is 14 residues long. The sequenced material came from CD8+ T cells from PBMCs. This receptor was identified in a human donor with Susac syndrome. This chain joins TRBV29-1 and TRBJ2-3; 8 bases agree with TRBD1. Written as DNA, the CDR3 is TGCAGCGTTGCGGGGTCAGGGGGCGCAGATACGCAGTATTTT. It is translated as CSVAGSGGADTQYF.